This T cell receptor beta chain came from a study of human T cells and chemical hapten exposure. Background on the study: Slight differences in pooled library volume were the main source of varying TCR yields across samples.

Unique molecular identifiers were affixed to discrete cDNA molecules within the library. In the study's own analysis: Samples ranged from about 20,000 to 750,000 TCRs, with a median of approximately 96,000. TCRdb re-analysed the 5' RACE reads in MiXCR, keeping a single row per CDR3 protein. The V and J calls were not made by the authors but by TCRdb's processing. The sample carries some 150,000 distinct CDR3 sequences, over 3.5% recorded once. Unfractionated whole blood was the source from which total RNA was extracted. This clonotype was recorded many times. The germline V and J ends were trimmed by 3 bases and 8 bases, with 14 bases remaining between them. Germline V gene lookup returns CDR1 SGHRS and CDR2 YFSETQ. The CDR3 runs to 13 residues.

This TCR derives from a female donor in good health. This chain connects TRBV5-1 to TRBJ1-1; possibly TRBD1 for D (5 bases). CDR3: CASSYGGDGEAFF. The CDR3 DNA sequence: TGCGCCAGCAGCTACGGGGGAGATGGCGAAGCTTTCTTT.